These 3 T cell receptor beta chains were all obtained from the same sample, sequenced in a study of T-cell reconstitution after alpha-beta-depleted transplantation in children. Researchers prepared the TCRbeta library using unique molecular identifiers, the study reports. One entry per CDR3 protein, called by TCRdb with MiXCR from the PCR reads. The sample includes over 90,000 distinct CDR3 sequences, around 6.1% of them seen just once. This material consisted of PBMCs, mostly from graft donor cells, taken 60 days after TCRalphabeta/CD19-depleted stem cell transplant. The receptors originated from a female patient aged 2 to 10 who had a stem cell transplant for Fanconi anemia, so the T cells may come from the graft donor.

This clonotype was recorded at least ten times. The chain uses TRBV5-1 and TRBJ2-6; possible D gene TRBD2, 5 bases. V lost 1 base and J 0 bases, leaving 11 bases between the germline ends. Germline lookup yields CDR1 SGHRS and CDR2 YFSETQ. The CDR3 is 17 residues long. CDR3 in DNA: TGCGCCAGCAGCTTGTCGGGGTCTAGCTCTGGGGCCAACGTCCTGACTTTC. As protein: CASSLSGSSSGANVLTF.

This clonotype appeared many times. The V and J genes are TRBV3-1 and TRBJ2-7, with 7 bases fitting TRBD1. Germline lookup yields CDR1 LGHDT and CDR2 YNNKEL (reference sequence). The CDR3 sequence is 14 residues long. V lost 4 bases and J lost 3; bases outside the gene matches: 6. CDR3: CASSPDRVYYEQYF. The CDR3, as DNA: TGTGCCAGCAGCCCCGACAGGGTCTACTACGAGCAGTACTTC.

This clonotype occurred a few times. This chain links TRBV19 with TRBJ2-2, with 13 bases aligning to TRBD2. The V gene end was trimmed by 3 bases and the J gene end by 3 bases; junction bases not matched to a gene: 7. CDR1 is LNHDA, CDR2 SQIVND, per germline (reference sequence). The CDR3 extends over 18 amino acids. CDR3 region: CASSMMTSGGLHTGELFF. The CDR3 nucleotides are TGTGCCAGTAGTATGATGACTAGCGGGGGGCTACACACCGGGGAGCTGTTTTTT.